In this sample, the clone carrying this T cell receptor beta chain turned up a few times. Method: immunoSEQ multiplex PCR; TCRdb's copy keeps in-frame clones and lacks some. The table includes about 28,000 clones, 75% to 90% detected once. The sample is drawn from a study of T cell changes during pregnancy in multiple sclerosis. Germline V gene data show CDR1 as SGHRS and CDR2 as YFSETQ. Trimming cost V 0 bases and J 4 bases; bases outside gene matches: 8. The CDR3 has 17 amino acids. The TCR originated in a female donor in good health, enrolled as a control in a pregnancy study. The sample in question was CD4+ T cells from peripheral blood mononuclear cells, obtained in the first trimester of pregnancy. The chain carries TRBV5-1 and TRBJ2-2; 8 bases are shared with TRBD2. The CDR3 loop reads CASSLAMAGGSTGELFF. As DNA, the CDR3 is TGCGCCAGCAGCTTGGCCATGGCGGGGGGCTCCACCGGGGAGCTGTTTTTT. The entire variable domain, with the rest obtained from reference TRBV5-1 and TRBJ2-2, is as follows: KAGVTQTPRYLIKTRGQQVTLSCSPISGHRSVSWYQQTPGQGLQFLFEYFSETQRNKGNFPGRFSGRQFSNSRSEMNVSTLELGDSALYLCASSLAMAGGSTGELFFGEGSRLTVL.